The next 9 T cell receptor beta chains were all read from a single sample in a study of blood T cell repertoires in COVID-19. Clones were read by immunoSEQ multiplex PCR, and TCRdb kept only the in-frame ones, dropping some. The sample includes some 130,000 clones, almost 70% of them seen just once. Source material: peripheral blood. These receptors originate from a woman between 65 and 79 years old with acute or convalescent COVID-19.

This chain joins TRBV28 and TRBJ2-5; D is possibly TRBD2 (6 bases). This CDR3 has 14 amino acids. CDR1 is MDHEN, CDR2 SYDVKM, per germline. Trimming removed 8 bases from V and 4 bases from J, with 17 bases in between. The CDR3 sequence is CASGGVAARETQYF. CDR3 nucleotides: TGTGCCAGCGGCGGGGTGGCGGCAAGAGAGACCCAGTACTTC.

This rearrangement joins TRBV11-2 to TRBJ1-1; D perhaps matches TRBD1 (5 bases). Germline-derived CDR1 and CDR2 are SGHAT and FQNNGV. The CDR3 has 14 residues. Trimming removed 2 bases from V and 5 bases from J, with 12 bases in between. The CDR3 reads CASSLQGGGTEAFF. The CDR3 coding sequence is TGTGCCAGCAGCTTACAGGGAGGAGGGACTGAAGCTTTCTTT.

The chain employs TRBV12-5 and TRBJ2-7; no reliable D call. V lost 7 bases to trimming and J lost 5 bases, with 15 bases between them. The CDR3 contains 13 residues. Germline V gene lookup returns CDR1 LGHNT and CDR2 FRNRAP. The CDR3 spells CASVNGFRNEQYF. The CDR3 DNA reads as TGTGCTAGTGTCAACGGGTTTCGGAACGAGCAGTACTTC.

This clone was counted at least ten times. The V call is TRBV28, the J call TRBJ1-2, with D possibly being TRBD1 (5 bases). The CDR3 is 15 residues long. Germline lookup yields CDR1 MDHEN and CDR2 SYDVKM. The ends were cut back, 7 bases at V and 0 bases at J, with 15 bases in the middle. CDR3 amino acids: CASTHLGGTNYGYTF. CDR3 nucleotides: TGTGCCAGCACCCACCTGGGGGGTACTAACTATGGCTACACCTTC.

The chain employs TRBV21-1 and TRBJ2-7; the table assigns TRBD2, which was not confirmed against the DNA. TRBV21-1 is an annotated pseudogene. The CDR3 loop spans 12 amino acids. Here the CDR3 reads CASSNSTNEQYF. The CDR3 coding sequence is TGTGCCAGCAGCAATAGCACAAACGAGCAGTACTTC.

The chain has TRBV10-1 and TRBJ1-1; D uncertain. The germline CDR1 and CDR2 sequences are WNHNN and SYGVQD (reference sequence). The CDR3 has 16 residues. Trimming removed 0 bases at V and 5 bases at J, with 16 bases between. The CDR3 DNA reads TGCGCCAGCAGTGAGTCTGGAGGCCCGGGAGAAACTGAAGCTTTCTTT. Protein product: CASSESGGPGETEAFF.

The chain recombines TRBV7-9 with TRBJ2-7; the D gene is possibly TRBD1 (6 bases). This CDR3 is built from 14 residues. Looked up from germline, CDR1 is SEHNR and CDR2 is FQNEAQ (reference sequence). Trimming removed 5 bases at V and 2 bases at J, with 13 bases between. The CDR3 DNA is TGTGCCAGCAGCCCCGCGGACAGAACCTACGAGCAGTACTTC. Encoded protein: CASSPADRTYEQYF.

V and J are TRBV18 and TRBJ1-1, with D perhaps matching TRBD1 (5 bases). V dropped 3 bases and J dropped 1 base, with 12 bases sitting between them. The CDR3 spans 15 residues. Germline assignment: CDR1 KGHSH and CDR2 LQKENI. The CDR3 DNA reads TGTGCCAGCTCACCGGCGGGACGTACGAACACTGAAGCTTTCTTT. The encoded protein is CASSPAGRTNTEAFF.

This clone was detected once. The genes are TRBV7-8 and TRBJ1-4; the match to TRBD1 covers 9 bases. The V gene's germline CDR1 is SGHVS and CDR2 FQNEAQ. The CDR3 has 15 residues. The junction had 6 bases not matched to a gene; V was cut back by 5 bases and J by 5 bases. For the CDR3, the DNA is TGTGCCAGCAGCCCAGGGGACAGGGACAATGAAAAACTGTTTTTT. Translating it yields CASSPGDRDNEKLFF.